The rows below give T cell receptor beta chains drawn from one sample of a study of blood T cell repertoires in COVID-19. Profiling relied on immunoSEQ multiplex PCR, and the TCRdb table lists in-frame clones only, not all of them. The data show approximately 25,000 clones, with 65% to 85% seen just once and approximately 7% held by the top ten. Sequencing was performed on peripheral blood. The receptor set was obtained from a man aged 50 to 59 with COVID-19, enrolled during active disease. Each CDR3 is given with its conserved first and last residue. The D gene is left open where the match is weak. Only part of the rows carry a size: once, few, many, or a class if the clone is expanded.

v_gene	abundance	j_gene	d_gene	CDR3aa	CDR3nt
TRBV9	few	TRBJ2-7	.	CASSVGAESSYEQYF	TGTGCCAGCAGCGTAGGGGCAGAGAGCTCCTACGAGCAGTACTTC
TRBV28	.	TRBJ1-2	.	CASWDTNNYGYTF	TGTGCCAGTTGGGACACCAATAACTATGGCTACACCTTC
TRBV5-8	.	TRBJ2-3	TRBD2	CASSLALAGTDTQYF	TGTGCCAGCAGCTTGGCACTAGCGGGCACAGATACGCAGTATTTT
TRBV5-1	.	TRBJ1-6	.	CASSLAAGGESPLHF	TGCGCCAGCAGCTTGGCAGCCGGGGGGGAGTCACCCCTCCACTTT
TRBV11-2	.	TRBJ2-5	.	CASSLGYSYQETQYF	TGTGCCAGCAGCTTAGGGTACAGCTACCAAGAGACCCAGTACTTC
TRBV5-4	few	TRBJ2-5	TRBD2	CASSLVGTSGAQETQYF	TGTGCCAGCAGCTTGGTGGGGACTAGCGGGGCTCAAGAGACCCAGTACTTC
TRBV30	once	TRBJ2-3	.	CACGGQGGPDTQYF	TGTGCCTGCGGGGGGCAGGGAGGGCCGGATACGCAGTATTTT
TRBV5-6	.	TRBJ2-3	.	CASNAFGGLPDTQYF	TGTGCCAGCAACGCCTTCGGCGGTCTACCAGATACGCAGTATTTT
TRBV28	once	TRBJ2-3	TRBD2	CASRSHSGGSTDTQYF	TGTGCCAGCAGATCCCATAGCGGGGGGAGCACAGATACGCAGTATTTT
TRBV6-5	.	TRBJ2-1	TRBD2	CASSLTSARGNEQFF	TGTGCCAGCAGCCTTACTAGCGCAAGAGGAAATGAGCAGTTCTTC
TRBV28	.	TRBJ1-2	TRBD1	CASSSPGTGFNYGYTF	TGTGCCAGCAGTTCCCCCGGGACAGGCTTTAACTATGGCTACACCTTC
TRBV2	.	TRBJ2-5	TRBD2	CASSLGLAGETQYF	TGTGCCAGCAGTTTGGGACTAGCGGGAGAGACCCAGTACTTC
TRBV6-5	once	TRBJ1-6	.	CASSRQGNSPLHF	TGTGCCAGCAGTCGCCAGGGGAATTCACCCCTCCACTTT
TRBV6-5	.	TRBJ2-2	.	CASRALNTGELFF	TGTGCCAGCAGGGCTTTGAATACCGGGGAGCTGTTTTTT
TRBV9	few	TRBJ2-5	TRBD2	CASSVAGGPQETQYF	TGTGCCAGCAGCGTAGCGGGAGGACCCCAAGAGACCCAGTACTTC
TRBV7-9	.	TRBJ2-1	TRBD1	CASNSGTGNNEQFF	TGTGCCAGCAACTCCGGGACAGGGAACAATGAGCAGTTCTTC
TRBV29-1	.	TRBJ1-6	TRBD1	CSVGGGQANSPLHF	TGCAGCGTTGGAGGGGGCCAAGCCAATTCACCCCTCCACTTT